This TCR beta chain was documented in a study of T cell repertoires in cytomegalovirus infection (dated by TCRdb to 2018 to 2020). For the wider study: The peptide stimulations were aimed at well-studied HLA-B-restricted epitopes as well as recently identified HLA-C-restricted CMV epitopes, whose presentation resists viral immunomodulation. The HLA type of each donor mattered for the analysis, because public TCR beta signatures pointed to carriage of CMV infection along with the matching HLA type. The paper as a whole reports these results and caveats: In both this cohort and an independent roughly 360-donor cohort, the cumulative frequency of public TCR beta family members distinguished carriers of CMV infection plus the relevant HLA type. The ex vivo response was dominated by HLA-C-restricted CMV-specific TCR beta clonotypes, and the single most frequent clonotype in two of eight donors was supplied by these HLA-C-restricted clonotypes.

This sample was sequenced with an Illumina HiSeq 1500. TCRdb passed the public sequencing reads through fastp at Q25 and MiXCR, retaining productive beta sequences. Here each entry gathers all rows of one CDR3 protein and keeps the most common genes and DNA. This sample gives approximately 500,000 distinct CDR3 sequences in total; 33% of them show up just once. About a sixth of the sample is taken by the ten largest. The treatment or condition label here, explained by the study, means: in vitro stimulation with specific CMV peptide epitopes to enrich CMV-specific T cells. V loses 4 bases, J loses 0 bases, and the germline ends lie 8 bases apart. The CDR3, cysteine through phenylalanine, is 14 amino acids long. Only CDR3 DNA is held: 42 bases, read in frame from base 1. This clonotype was found many times. What antigen it recognizes has not been identified. It has no much larger one-base neighbor in the sample; base qualities were not kept.

The clonotype comes from a human donor in good health (CMV status not recorded). Some clones in this sample may be carry-over from other donors' samples. Sequenced material: cultured PBMCs, taken from culture after CMV antigen stimulation. The chain was built from TRBV12-3 or TRBV12-4 and TRBJ2-3, with TRBD2 perhaps the D gene, on 6 matching bases. The CDR3 reads CASSYSGSTDTQYF. The nucleotides are TGTGCCAGCAGTTACAGCGGGAGCACAGATACGCAGTATTTT.